The source of this T cell receptor (beta chain) is a study of PD-L1 blockade in urothelial cancer. The overall study: Twenty-five of the 29 patients were men with bladder-origin urothelial cancer.

The CDR3 extends over 16 amino acids. CDR1 is MDHEN, CDR2 SYDVKM, per germline. Study results and caveats: More expansion of tumor-associated blood clones, seen at 3 weeks, marked durable-benefit patients.

TCRdb's copy holds only in-frame clones and misses some; the assay was immunoSEQ multiplex PCR. The repertoire holds tens of thousands of clones, with about nine tenths as singletons. Indicated time point: peripheral blood 6 weeks after treatment start. Each individual provided 1 to 8 samples (taken pretreatment and on-treatment). Worth noting for this clone: The antigen remains undetermined.

Sequenced here: PBMCs, sampled around atezolizumab (anti-PD-L1) treatment. The gene calls are TRBV28 and TRBJ1-5; 9 bases align to TRBD1. The TCR was taken from a man between 60 and 70 years old with urothelial cancer. The CDR3 here is CAWGQGLDNSNQPQHF. In nucleotides, the CDR3 is TGTGCGTGGGGACAGGGACTCGATAATAGCAATCAGCCCCAGCATTTT.